The source of this TCR beta chain is a study of blood T cell repertoires in COVID-19. Germline loops: CDR1 SEHNR, CDR2 FQNEAQ (reference sequence). V gave up 5 bases and J gave up 2 bases; unmatched junction bases: 1. The CDR3 spans 13 residues. TCRdb's copy holds only in-frame clones and misses some; the assay was immunoSEQ multiplex PCR. The data contain about 280,000 clones, roughly 80% of them singletons. The receptor comes from a man between 40 and 49 years old who had been exposed to COVID-19. This chain connects TRBV7-9 to TRBJ2-5; 8 bases agree with TRBD1. The sequenced sample was PBMCs or T cells enriched from blood (not recorded which). CDR3 DNA: TGTGCCAGCAGCAGACAGGGGCAAGAGACCCAGTACTTC. Translating gives CASSRQGQETQYF.